This T cell receptor (beta chain) stems from a study of blood T cell repertoires in COVID-19 (dated by TCRdb to 2020 to 2021). About the full investigation: Samples from collaborators originated in the United States, Italy and Spain and spanned both the acute and convalescent phases of COVID-19. The prospective study material was composed of cDNA or gDNA derived from T cells, B-cell-depleted T cells, or PBMCs. Subjects who had been exposed to COVID-19, were actively infected with it, or had recovered from it provided the deeply sampled blood TCRbeta repertoires that made up the dataset. The repertoires were released in a freely available public database meant as a resource for research on the immune response to SARS-CoV-2. The samples were drawn from the first 160 participants of the ongoing ImmuneRACE study and from 1,254 subjects provided by 6 global collaborators. A de-identified subject ID, COVID-19 status, age in years and sex were almost always included in the sample metadata. Where available, HLA class I and class II types were obtained from metadata supplied by the sample provider rather than from assay-based typing.

TCRbeta CDR3 regions were amplified from genomic DNA by means of the immunoSEQ Assay, a bias-controlled multiplex PCR. In the authors' own workflow: The number of nucleated cells in each sample was estimated from the amplification of reference gene primers within the assay. Sequence reads were collapsed and filtered to measure the absolute abundance of every unique TCRbeta CDR3 rearrangement. Productive Simpson clonality was computed per sample as the square root of Simpson's diversity index over productive rearrangements. TCRdb took this table from immuneACCESS and kept in-frame rearrangements with V and J called. Such tables lack part of the clones; where checked against another copy, unresolved V genes explain under half of the gap, and the rest is unexplained. V, J and clone size reflect that table, while D and trimming were determined from the DNA. A total of approximately 170,000 clones appear in this sample, more than 65% of them only once. Under 12% of the sample is held by the ten biggest clonotypes.

From its cysteine to its phenylalanine, the CDR3 spans 16 amino acids. The only DNA kept is the CDR3, 48 bases in frame from the first base. The germline V gene (reference sequence) provides CDR1 SEHNR and CDR2 FQNEAQ. Trimmed from V: 5 bases; trimmed from J: 8 bases; junction bases lacking a gene match: 16. Whole blood was collected in K2EDTA tubes by collaborating institutions according to the institutions' own protocols. For TCRbeta analysis, collaborators shipped samples in one of three forms: frozen whole blood, isolated PBMCs, or DNA extracted from either of those sample types. Concerning this clone: Its recognized antigen is unknown. Base qualities are not recorded, but no much larger clone differs from it by a single base.

Results the study describes overall, beyond this receptor: The amount of clinical and demographic metadata varied by source and participant and was provided uncurated.

The sequence links TRBV7-9 to TRBJ1-2; 8 bases in the middle match TRBD1. The receptor was derived from a woman aged 80 or over with active or convalescent COVID-19. The material sequenced was peripheral blood. This receptor carries the CDR3 CASSLGPLDRVSGYTF. The bases read TGTGCCAGCAGCCTGGGGCCCTTGGACAGGGTATCCGGCTACACCTTC.